One and the same sample provided the 20 T cell receptor beta chains below, sequenced in a study of CD8+CD57+ T cells in acquired aplastic anemia. Patients included in sequencing had previously demonstrated CD8+CD57+ cell expansion by flow cytometry. CDR3 and TCR beta VDJ profiling relied on genomic DNA as the template. MiXCR, run by TCRdb on the reads, gives a single entry per CDR3 protein. The profile shows around 130,000 distinct CDR3 sequences, 55% to 60% of them singletons. Sequenced material: sorted CD4+, CD8+, or CD8+CD57+ T cells (not recorded which) from PBMCs. The receptors originated from a human donor with aplastic anemia.

The V gene is TRBV7-3, the J gene TRBJ1-1; D remains ambiguous. This CDR3 has 13 amino acids. Germline V gene lookup returns CDR1 SGHTA and CDR2 FQGTGA. V was cut by 5 bases and J by 4 bases, with 11 bases left in between. DNA of the CDR3: TGTGCCAGCAGCCCATCACAAGGCACTGAAGCTTTCTTT. Its translation is CASSPSQGTEAFF.

The chain uses TRBV4-1 and TRBJ2-2, with TRBD1 matching 11 bases. Looked up from germline, CDR1 is MGHRA and CDR2 is YSYEKL. The junction had 9 bases not matched to a gene; V was cut back by 2 bases and J by 7 bases. The CDR3 covers 17 residues. The DNA for the CDR3 is TGCGCCAGCAGCCAACGGACAGGGGGCGCAAATCACGGGGAGCTGTTTTTT. Translated: CASSQRTGGANHGELFF.

The J gene is TRBJ2-7, the V gene TRBV2; D unresolved. The CDR3 has 10 amino acids. Germline lookup yields CDR1 SNHLY and CDR2 FYNNEI. V lost 7 bases to trimming and J lost 4 bases, with 5 bases between them. Here the CDR3 reads CASMGYEQYF. The DNA for the CDR3 is TGTGCCAGCATGGGGTACGAGCAGTACTTC. Drawing the rest from reference TRBV2 and TRBJ2-7, the complete variable domain is EPEVTQTPSHQVTQMGQEVILRCVPISNHLYFYWYRQILGQKVEFLVSFYNNEISEKSEIFDDQFSVERPDGSNFTLKIRSTKLEDSAMYFCASMGYEQYFGPGTRLTVT.

On this clonotype itself: It may be a read error: a sequence one base away is much more abundant. CDR3 loop: CATEDRLSYNGQFF. CDR3 DNA: TGTGCCACCGAAGACAGACTCTCCTACAATGGGCAGTTCTTC. V and J are TRBV11-1 and TRBJ2-1, with TRBD1 as a possible D gene (5 bases). This CDR3 is built from 14 residues. In germline, CDR1 is SGHAT, CDR2 FQDESV (reference sequence).

Remarks on this clonotype: A read error may explain this, as a much larger clone is one base away. This chain's CDR3 is CVSTIRSGGYFSYEQYF. The CDR3 DNA is TGTGTCAGCACCATTAGGTCAGGGGGCTACTTCTCCTACGAGCAGTACTTC. This chain joins TRBV6-2 or TRBV6-3 and TRBJ2-7; 8 bases map to TRBD1. The CDR3 totals 17 residues. Per the germline V gene, CDR1 is MNHEY and CDR2 is SVGEGT.

This clonotype appeared a few times. The rearrangement joins TRBV7-9 to TRBJ1-1; possibly TRBD1 for D (5 bases). CDR3 length: 12 amino acids. Trimming took 5 bases from V and 3 from J, leaving 7 bases between them. Germline loops: CDR1 SEHNR, CDR2 FQNEAQ (reference sequence). CDR3 region: CASSTGYTEAFF. The CDR3 DNA follows: TGTGCCAGCAGCACAGGATACACTGAAGCTTTCTTT.

This clonotype was seen just once. The chain is built from TRBV10-1 and TRBJ1-5; D possibly corresponds to TRBD1 (5 bases). CDR1 and CDR2 from the germline V gene are WNHNN and SYGVQD (reference sequence). The V end was cut by 7 bases, the J end by 4 bases, with 11 bases between. The CDR3 totals 13 residues. The CDR3: CASIDSRNQPQHF. The CDR3 nucleotides are TGCGCCAGCATCGACAGTCGGAATCAGCCCCAGCATTTT.

The V and J genes are TRBV2 and TRBJ1-5, with unresolved D. Trimming removed 4 bases from V and 1 base from J, with 8 bases in between. CDR1 SNHLY and CDR2 FYNNEI come from the germline V gene. The CDR3 has 14 amino acids. CDR3 sequence: CASSGLESNQPQHF. CDR3 sequence (DNA): TGTGCCAGCAGTGGGTTAGAGAGCAATCAGCCCCAGCATTTT.

This rearrangement joins TRBV29-1 to TRBJ2-1; 10 nucleotides align to TRBD2. The CDR3 runs to 13 residues. V shed 4 bases and J 5 bases; nucleotides not matched to a gene: 2. From germline, CDR1 is SQVTM and CDR2 ANQGSEA. The CDR3 reads CSVASGRDNEQFF. For the CDR3, the DNA is TGCAGCGTTGCGAGCGGGAGGGACAATGAGCAGTTCTTC.

In DNA, the CDR3 is TGTGCCAGCACCCAACCTGGATTCTTCTATGGCTACACCTTC. As protein: CASTQPGFFYGYTF. The chain links TRBV2 to TRBJ1-2; D not certain. V lost 7 bases to trimming and J lost 4 bases, with 16 bases between them. The V gene's germline CDR1 is SNHLY and CDR2 FYNNEI. There are 14 residues in the CDR3.

The V gene is TRBV28, the J gene TRBJ2-5, with a weak D call TRBD1 (5 bases). The ends were cut back, 6 bases at V and 0 bases at J, with 14 bases in the middle. Germline V CDR1 and CDR2: MDHEN, SYDVKM. The CDR3 is 15 amino acids. Here the CDR3 DNA reads TGTGCCAGCAGGACGACAGAGCAATACCAAGAGACCCAGTACTTC. This gives the protein CASRTTEQYQETQYF.

This clonotype was observed a few times. The rearrangement joins TRBV5-5 to TRBJ1-3; D remains ambiguous. This CDR3 is 13 amino acids long. Between the trimmed V and J ends, which lost 0 bases and 1 base, there was a span of 2 bases. Germline CDR1 is SGHKS and CDR2 is YYEKEE (reference sequence). As DNA, the CDR3 is TGTGCCAGCAGCTTGGGGTCTGGAAACACCATATATTTT. Its translation: CASSLGSGNTIYF.

This clonotype showed up just once. The chain couples TRBV7-9 to TRBJ2-7, with unresolved D. Germline CDR1 SEHNR, CDR2 FQNEAQ (reference sequence). The CDR3 length is 13 residues. Trimming removed 7 bases at V and 1 base at J, with 11 bases between. The DNA of the CDR3 is TGTGCCAGCACCCAGGCTCAATCCTACGAGCAGTACTTC. As protein: CASTQAQSYEQYF.

The sample holds one count of this clonotype. The rearrangement links TRBV10-3 to TRBJ2-3, with 12 bases lining up with TRBD2. The CDR3 totals 15 residues. The germline V gene encodes CDR1 ENHRY and CDR2 SYGVKD. Unmatched junction bases numbered 5, after V lost 4 bases and J lost 6 bases. The chain's CDR3 is CAISALAGGGDTQYF. CDR3 coding DNA: TGTGCCATCAGTGCACTAGCGGGGGGTGGCGATACGCAGTATTTT.

The chain recombines TRBV10-3 with TRBJ2-2; 12 nucleotides match TRBD2. V shed 6 bases and J 3 bases; nucleotides not matched to a gene: 2. Looked up from germline, CDR1 is ENHRY and CDR2 is SYGVKD. This CDR3 is built from 15 residues. DNA for the CDR3: TGTGCCATCAGCCGACTAGCGGGAGACACCGGGGAGCTGTTTTTT. It encodes CAISRLAGDTGELFF.

V usage is TRBV10-3 and J usage is TRBJ2-7, with 11 positions matching TRBD1. Germline V gene data show CDR1 as ENHRY and CDR2 as SYGVKD. After removal of 8 bases from V and 6 bases from J, the junction contained 9 bases not matched to a gene. This CDR3 is 14 amino acids long. CDR3 sequence: CAIRRTGGAIEQYF. The CDR3 coding sequence is TGTGCCATCCGAAGGACAGGGGGCGCGATCGAGCAGTACTTC.

The genes are TRBV7-9 and TRBJ1-4, with D unclear. Trimming took 5 bases from V and 4 from J, leaving 11 bases between them. The CDR3 length is 14 residues. Germline CDR1 SEHNR, CDR2 FQNEAQ (reference sequence). The CDR3 coding sequence is TGTGCCAGCAGCACCGCCGACCTTAATGAAAAACTGTTTTTT. The encoded protein is CASSTADLNEKLFF.

The chain combines TRBV7-3 with TRBJ1-6; no definite D call. Trimming stripped 3 bases from V and 0 bases from J, with 3 bases between. CDR1 and CDR2 from the germline V gene are SGHTA and FQGTGA. CDR3 size: 14 residues. CDR3 protein: CASSLNSYNSPLHF. The CDR3 nucleotides are TGTGCCAGCAGCTTGAACTCCTATAATTCACCCCTCCACTTT.

There are many counts of this clonotype. The chain combines TRBV7-6 with TRBJ1-3; 9 bases are a match to TRBD1. The trim removed 4 bases at V and 0 bases at J, leaving 4 bases unmatched. Per the germline V gene, CDR1 is SGHVS and CDR2 is FNYEAQ. The CDR3 has 16 amino acids. CDR3 coding DNA: TGTGCCAGCAGCTCGGGGACAGGGAGCTCTGGAAACACCATATATTTT. The encoded protein is CASSSGTGSSGNTIYF.

This chain uses TRBV29-1 with TRBJ1-4, with 7 bases fitting TRBD1. CDR1 is SQVTM and CDR2 is ANQGSEA in the germline V gene. Trimming removed 6 bases from V and 4 bases from J; junction bases left unmatched: 5. The CDR3 consists of 13 residues. The CDR3 sequence is CSVSGGGNEKLFF. CDR3 in DNA: TGCAGCGTGTCAGGGGGGGGTAATGAAAAACTGTTTTTT.